This TCR beta chain was identified during a study of blood T cell repertoires in COVID-19. Study as a whole: Some COVID-19 samples were acute and others convalescent; all came from the United States, Italy and Spain. Sources were T cells, B-cell-depleted T cells, or PBMCs; the material itself was cDNA or gDNA.

Clones were sequenced by immunoSEQ multiplex PCR, and TCRdb holds only the in-frame ones, with some missing. Of about 200,000 clones listed, 80% to 90% were seen once; the top ten hold 0.7% to 0.95%. This TCR came from a woman aged 70-85 years with acute or convalescent COVID-19. Material: peripheral blood.

As DNA, the CDR3 is TGTGCCAGTAGTCCACCGGGACAGGCTAATCAGCCCCAGCATTTT. This codes for CASSPPGQANQPQHF. The chain combines TRBV19 with TRBJ1-5, with 8 bases fitting TRBD1. The CDR3 is 15 amino acids. The germline gives CDR1 LNHDA, CDR2 SQIVND (reference sequence). Trimming cost V 5 bases and J 4 bases; bases outside gene matches: 7.